These T cell receptor beta chains were read from a single sample in a study of patients and donors after allogeneic stem cell transplantation. TCRdb reanalysed the RT-PCR reads using MiXCR and keeps one entry per CDR3 protein. Of 920,000 or so distinct CDR3 sequences listed, 18% are singletons. Sequencing used blood, either unsorted or a sorted T cell fraction (not recorded which). The receptor source for this set is a human donor who was either an allogeneic HSCT recipient or a stem cell or donor lymphocyte infusion donor (not recorded which). It is not recorded whose cells these are; they may come from a transplant donor. Each CDR3 is given with its conserved first and last residue. The D gene is left open where the match is weak. Clone size is given for some rows only: seen once, a few or many times, or a class if the clone is expanded.

>TRBJ2-7|TRBV3-1|NA|TRBD2
CASSQRNLAGVYEQYF
TGTGCCAGCAGCCAAAGGAACTTAGCGGGAGTCTACGAGCAGTACTTC
>TRBJ2-1|TRBV20-1|NA|NA
CSARDRLNPFYNEQFF
TGCAGTGCTAGAGACCGGCTCAACCCATTCTACAATGAGCAGTTCTTC
>TRBJ1-4|TRBV5-1|many|TRBD1
CASSTGQGGEKLFF
TGCGCCAGCAGTACCGGACAGGGAGGAGAAAAACTGTTTTTT
>TRBJ2-2|TRBV12-3/TRBV12-4|NA|NA
CASSLGGGGPMGELFF
TGTGCCAGCAGTTTGGGGGGCGGGGGCCCTATGGGGGAGCTGTTTTTT
>TRBJ1-4|TRBV18|NA|NA
CASSPPVSKPNEKLFF
TGTGCCAGCTCACCGCCAGTCTCAAAACCCAATGAAAAACTGTTTTTT
>TRBJ2-1|TRBV18|NA|NA
CASSPRTRGHYNEQFF
TGTGCCAGCTCACCCCGGACGAGGGGCCACTACAATGAGCAGTTCTTC
>TRBJ2-5|TRBV12-3/TRBV12-4|few|NA
CASSPEGNQETQYF
TGTGCCAGCAGTCCAGAGGGGAACCAAGAGACCCAGTACTTC
>TRBJ2-3|TRBV7-9|NA|NA
CASSLLWLTDTQYF
TGTGCCAGCAGCTTACTTTGGCTCACAGATACGCAGTATTTT
>TRBJ2-1|TRBV5-6|few|TRBD2
CASSLALAGRGNEQFF
TGTGCCAGCAGCTTGGCCCTAGCGGGACGGGGGAATGAGCAGTTCTTC
>TRBJ2-2|TRBV6-5|NA|NA
CASSYERGGTGELFF
TGTGCCAGCAGTTACGAAAGGGGAGGCACCGGGGAGCTGTTTTTT
>TRBJ1-1|TRBV6-4|NA|NA
CASRGSGMNTEAFF
TGTGCCAGCAGAGGAAGTGGGATGAACACTGAAGCTTTCTTT
>TRBJ1-2|TRBV13|few|NA
CASSPSPTANYGYTF
TGTGCCAGCAGCCCGTCCCCAACAGCTAACTATGGCTACACCTTC
>TRBJ2-7|TRBV29-1|few|TRBD2
CSVSGGDRYEQYF
TGCAGCGTTAGCGGGGGAGACCGCTACGAGCAGTACTTC
>TRBJ2-7|TRBV7-8|NA|TRBD2
CASSLAGLAASYEQYF
TGTGCCAGCAGCTTAGCAGGGCTAGCGGCCTCCTACGAGCAGTACTTC
>TRBJ1-2|TRBV15|NA|NA
CATSRDLGIGGYTF
TGTGCCACCAGCAGAGATCTAGGCATCGGGGGCTACACCTTC
>TRBJ2-7|TRBV20-1|NA|NA
CSARDFGGSNSYEQYF
TGCAGTGCTAGAGATTTCGGTGGCAGCAATTCCTACGAGCAGTACTTC
>TRBJ1-1|TRBV6-1|NA|NA
CASTNRKLGNTEAFF
TGTGCCAGCACTAACCGAAAGTTGGGGAACACTGAAGCTTTCTTT
>TRBJ2-7|TRBV7-9|few|NA
CASSLSPGVYEQYF
TGTGCCAGCAGCTTGTCCCCTGGGGTCTACGAGCAGTACTTC
>TRBJ2-1|TRBV3-1|few|NA
CASSHFGAASSYNEQFF
TGTGCCAGCAGCCATTTTGGGGCGGCCAGCTCCTACAATGAGCAGTTCTTC
>TRBJ2-6|TRBV27|few|NA
CASSLFRGGGANVLTF
TGTGCCAGCAGTTTATTCAGGGGAGGTGGGGCCAACGTCCTGACTTTC